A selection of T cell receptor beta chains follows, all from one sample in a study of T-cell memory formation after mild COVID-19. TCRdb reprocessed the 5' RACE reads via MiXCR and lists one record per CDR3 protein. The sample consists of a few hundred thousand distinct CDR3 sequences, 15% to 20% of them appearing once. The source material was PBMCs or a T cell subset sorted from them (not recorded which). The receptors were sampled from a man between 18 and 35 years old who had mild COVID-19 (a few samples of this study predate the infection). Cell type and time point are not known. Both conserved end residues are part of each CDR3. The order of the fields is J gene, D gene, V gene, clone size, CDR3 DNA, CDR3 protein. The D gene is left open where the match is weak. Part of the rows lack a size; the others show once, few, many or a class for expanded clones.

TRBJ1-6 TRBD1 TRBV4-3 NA TGCGCCAGCAGCCCAGACGGGGCAGGGGGAACACCCCTCCACTTT CASSPDGAGGTPLHF
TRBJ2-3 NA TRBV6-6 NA TGTGCCAGCAGCCGGGACCTTGGGGGTACGCAGTATTTT CASSRDLGGTQYF
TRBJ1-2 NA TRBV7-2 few TGTGCCAGCAGCTTAAGCGTAACAGGGACTATTTTCTATGGCTACACCTTC CASSLSVTGTIFYGYTF
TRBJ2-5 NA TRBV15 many TGTGCCACCAGCAGAACAAGCGTGGGTCTACAAGAGACCCAGTACTTC CATSRTSVGLQETQYF
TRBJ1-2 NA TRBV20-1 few TGCAGTGCTAGAGACTGGGGCACGTTGGTGGGTGGCTACACCTTC CSARDWGTLVGGYTF
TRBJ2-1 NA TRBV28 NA TGTGCCAGCGTCCTCAACAATGAGCAGTTCTTC CASVLNNEQFF
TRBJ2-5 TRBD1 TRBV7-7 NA TGTGCTAGCAGCTCGACAGGGGTCCCTCAAGAGACCCAGTACTTC CASSSTGVPQETQYF
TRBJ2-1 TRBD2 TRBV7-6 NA TGTGCCAGCAGCCAGGGACTAGCGAGTACCAATGAGCAGTTCTTC CASSQGLASTNEQFF
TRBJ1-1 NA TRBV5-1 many TGCGCCAGCAGCTTGGTGGGCGGAGGCACTGAAGCTTTCTTT CASSLVGGGTEAFF
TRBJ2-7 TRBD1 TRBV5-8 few TGTGCCAGCAGCTGGGGACAGGGACCCTACGAGCAGTACTTC CASSWGQGPYEQYF
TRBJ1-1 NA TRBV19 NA TGTGCCAGTAGAAGGGACCGAGACACTGAAGCTTTCTTT CASRRDRDTEAFF
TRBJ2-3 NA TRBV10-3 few TGTGCCATCGGAACAGGGGAGGGAACCCGCACAGATACGCAGTATTTT CAIGTGEGTRTDTQYF
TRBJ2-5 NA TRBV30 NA TGTGCCTGGAGTGTTTTGGGGACCCAGTACTTC CAWSVLGTQYF
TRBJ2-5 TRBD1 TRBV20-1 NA TGCAGTGCAGAGGGGGCCTGGGGGGAGACCCAGTACTTC CSAEGAWGETQYF
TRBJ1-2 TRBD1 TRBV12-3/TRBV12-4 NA TGTGCCAGCAGTTGGCGACAGGGTGGTGGCTACACCTTC CASSWRQGGGYTF
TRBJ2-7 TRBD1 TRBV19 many TGTGCCAGTGCCAATGTCGGGACAGATTACTACGAGCAGTACTTC CASANVGTDYYEQYF
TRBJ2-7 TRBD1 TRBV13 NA TGTGCCAGCAGCTCCGTGAGGCGGGACAGGGGGAAAGGCTACGAGCAGTACTTC CASSSVRRDRGKGYEQYF
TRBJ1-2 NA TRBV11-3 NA TGTGCCAGCAGCCCAGCATCAGGGAACTCGATCACCTTC CASSPASGNSITF
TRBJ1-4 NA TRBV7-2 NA TGTGCCAGCAGCCTCCCTCCGGGACACGTTAATGAAAAACTGTTTTTT CASSLPPGHVNEKLFF
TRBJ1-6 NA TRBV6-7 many TGTGCCAGCAGTTACTGGCATGAAATCCACTTT CASSYWHEIHF
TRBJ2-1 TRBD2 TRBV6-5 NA TGTGCCAGCAGCCCCCTATTCTGGAGTAGCGGGGGTTCTAGCTCCTACAATGAGCAGTTCTTC CASSPLFWSSGGSSSYNEQFF
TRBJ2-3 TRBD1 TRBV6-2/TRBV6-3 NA TGTGCCAGCAGCAGGGGGTTCACAGATACGCAGTATTTT CASSRGFTDTQYF
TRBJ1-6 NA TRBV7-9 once TGTGCCAGCAGCTTAACGGTGGGAGTGGTGGCAGGGTATTCACCCCTCCACTTT CASSLTVGVVAGYSPLHF
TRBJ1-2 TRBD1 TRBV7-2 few TGTGCCAGCAGCTTAGACAGGGGCGCCGGCTATGGCTACACCTTC CASSLDRGAGYGYTF
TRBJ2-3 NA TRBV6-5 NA TGTGCCAGCAGGGTACAGGGTTTTAGCACAGATACGCAGTATTTT CASRVQGFSTDTQYF
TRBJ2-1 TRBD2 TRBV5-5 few TGTGCCAGCAGCTTTTCCTTCAGCGGGGGATGGAATGAGCAGTTCTTC CASSFSFSGGWNEQFF
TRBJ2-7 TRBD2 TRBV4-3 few TGCGCCAGCAGCCAAGATCGGGTAGCGGGGGGGACCTACGAGCAGTACTTC CASSQDRVAGGTYEQYF
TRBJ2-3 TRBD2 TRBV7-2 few TGTGCCAGCAGCTTATCAGCTAGCGGGGTAGATACGCAGTATTTT CASSLSASGVDTQYF
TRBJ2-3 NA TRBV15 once TGTGCCACCAGCAGAGGTGATAGCGGCTACCCTGGGACGCAGTATTTT CATSRGDSGYPGTQYF
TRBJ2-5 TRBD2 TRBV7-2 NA TGTGCCAGCAGCCCCCCGACTAGCGGACAAGAGACCCAGTACTTC CASSPPTSGQETQYF
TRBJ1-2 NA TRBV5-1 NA TGCGCCAGCAGCGAGGATCTAGGGGGCTACACCTTC CASSEDLGGYTF
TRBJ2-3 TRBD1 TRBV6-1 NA TGTGCCAGCAGACCGACAGGGGCGGGGGATACGCAGTATTTT CASRPTGAGDTQYF
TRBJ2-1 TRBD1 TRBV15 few TGTGCCACCAGCCGTACGACAGGGGGCTTTTACAATGAGCAGTTCTTC CATSRTTGGFYNEQFF
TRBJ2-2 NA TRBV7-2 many TGTGCCAGCAGCTTCCAGGGTCCCGGGGAGCTGTTTTTT CASSFQGPGELFF
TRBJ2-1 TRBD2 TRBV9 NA TGTGCCAGCAGCGTACAAGGCGCCGGGGGGGCGGGCAATGAGCAGTTCTTC CASSVQGAGGAGNEQFF
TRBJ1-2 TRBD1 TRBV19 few TGTGCCAGTAGTACCGACCACGGGACAGGCCCAAATGGCTACACCTTC CASSTDHGTGPNGYTF
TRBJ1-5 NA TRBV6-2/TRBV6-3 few TGTGCCAGCAGTCGACACCGGGTCAGCAATCAGCCCCAGCATTTT CASSRHRVSNQPQHF
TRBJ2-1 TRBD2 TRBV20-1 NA TGCAGTGCCCTGGTCCTAGCGGGGGGACTTTCTTACAATGAGCAGTTCTTC CSALVLAGGLSYNEQFF
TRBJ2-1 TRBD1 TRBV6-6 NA TGTGCCAGCAGTTACACACGACAGGGAAGGAATGAGCAGTTCTTC CASSYTRQGRNEQFF
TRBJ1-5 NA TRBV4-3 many TGCGCCAGCAGCCAAGACGTGGGTTCGGGGCAGCCCCAGCATTTT CASSQDVGSGQPQHF
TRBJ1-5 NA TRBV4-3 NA TGCGCCAGCAGCCAAGAGAGGGGGAGCAATCAGCCCCAGCATTTT CASSQERGSNQPQHF
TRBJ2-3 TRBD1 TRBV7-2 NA TGTGCCAGCAGCTATCCCGGACAGGGGTCGACAGATACGCAGTATTTT CASSYPGQGSTDTQYF
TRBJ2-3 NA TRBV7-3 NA TGTGCCAGCAGCCGCGGGGCTAGCTGGGCAGATACGCAGTATTTT CASSRGASWADTQYF
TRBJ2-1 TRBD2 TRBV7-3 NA TGTGCCAGCAGCCCCCCTGGGAGCGGGAGGGCAAATGAGCAGTTCTTC CASSPPGSGRANEQFF
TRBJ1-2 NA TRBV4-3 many TGCGCCAGCAGCCAAGATAGGGGAAGCTATGGCTACACCTTC CASSQDRGSYGYTF
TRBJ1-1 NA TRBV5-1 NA TGCGCCAGCAGCTACGCAAGGGGGGAGAACACTGAAGCTTTCTTT CASSYARGENTEAFF
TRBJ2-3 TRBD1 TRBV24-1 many TGTGCCACCAGTGATTTCAGGACAGGGGGAACAGATACGCAGTATTTT CATSDFRTGGTDTQYF
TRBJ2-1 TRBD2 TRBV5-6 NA TGTGCCAGCAGCTCGATGTTCGGCGGTAGCGGGGGGCCTTCCTACAATGAGCAGTTCTTC CASSSMFGGSGGPSYNEQFF